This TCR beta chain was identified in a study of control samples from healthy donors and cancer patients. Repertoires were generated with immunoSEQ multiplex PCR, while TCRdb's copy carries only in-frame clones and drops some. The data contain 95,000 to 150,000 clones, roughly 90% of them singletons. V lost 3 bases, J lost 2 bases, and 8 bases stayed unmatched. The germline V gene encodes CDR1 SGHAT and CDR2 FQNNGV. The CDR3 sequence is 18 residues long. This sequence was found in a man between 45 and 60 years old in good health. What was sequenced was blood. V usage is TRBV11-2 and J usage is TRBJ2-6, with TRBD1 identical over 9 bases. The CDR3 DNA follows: TGTGCCAGCAGCTTGGGGCCTACAGGGGGCCCTGGGGCCAACGTCCTGACTTTC. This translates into CASSLGPTGGPGANVLTF.